This T cell receptor beta chain comes out of a study of blood T cell repertoires in COVID-19. Overall study: Samples taken during acute and convalescent COVID-19 were collected in the United States, Italy and Spain. The analysed material was cDNA or gDNA that came from T cells, B-cell-depleted T cells, or PBMCs.

As handled by the study authors: Estimated nucleated cell counts came from reference gene primer amplification. Clones were sequenced by immunoSEQ multiplex PCR, and TCRdb holds only the in-frame ones, with some missing. V and J calls and clone size are as listed in that table; D and trimming were resolved from the DNA. This sample has 30,000 to 35,000 clones, with almost 85% found just once. This clone showed up just a few times. The receptor was derived from an elderly man with active COVID-19. Specimen: peripheral blood.

The CDR3 sequence: CASSDVTGSLGNTEAFF. Written as DNA, the CDR3 is TGTGCCAGCAGCGACGTGACAGGGTCTCTGGGGAACACTGAAGCTTTCTTT. The chain uses TRBV9 and TRBJ1-1, with 7 bases lining up with TRBD1. J lost 1 base, V lost 3 bases, and 12 bases had no gene match. Germline-derived CDR1 and CDR2 are SGDLS and YYNGEE. This CDR3 spans 17 amino acids.